Presented here are 4 T cell receptor beta chains from one specimen sequenced in a study of OX40 agonist ivuxolimab in advanced cancers. The library was obtained by the immunoSEQ multiplex PCR assay. What TCRdb holds here is the immuneACCESS table cut down to in-frame rearrangements. Part of the clones is not present; checked against another copy, under half of the missing clones reflect an unresolved V gene, and the others are unexplained. This sample comprises about 110,000 clones, around 90% of them detected only once. The top ten hold roughly 0.66% of the sample. The sequences come from CD4+ or CD8+ T cells sorted from blood, collected in a trial of the OX40 agonist ivuxolimab. Source of these receptors: an adult with an advanced solid tumor such as melanoma, head and neck, liver or kidney cancer.

The chain joins TRBV6-1 to TRBJ1-5; D is unclear. Germline values: CDR1 MNHNS, CDR2 SASEGT. This CDR3 is built from 15 residues. V gave up 2 bases and J gave up 3 bases, with 11 bases separating them. This CDR3 reads CASSEPSGNNQPQHF. Written as DNA, the CDR3 is TGTGCCAGCAGTGAACCTTCAGGAAACAATCAGCCCCAGCATTTT.

J is TRBJ2-5 and V is TRBV2; tentatively, D is TRBD1 or TRBD2 (5 bases each). Trimming took off 6 bases at V and 5 bases at J, with 13 bases between the two ends. The CDR3 extends over 13 amino acids. CDR1 is SNHLY and CDR2 is FYNNEI in the germline V gene. Here the CDR3 DNA reads TGTGCCAGCAGGAAGTCAGGGACGGAGACCCAGTACTTC. It translates to CASRKSGTETQYF. Using reference TRBV2 and TRBJ2-5 for the parts outside the CDR3, the full variable domain is EPEVTQTPSHQVTQMGQEVILRCVPISNHLYFYWYRQILGQKVEFLVSFYNNEISEKSEIFDDQFSVERPDGSNFTLKIRSTKLEDSAMYFCASRKSGTETQYFGPGTRLLVL.

DNA of the CDR3: TGTGCCAGCAGTGAGGGGACAGGGGGCGGCTATGGCTACACCTTC. Encoded protein: CASSEGTGGGYGYTF. The chain recombines TRBV2 with TRBJ1-2; 12 nucleotides agree with TRBD1. With V trimmed by 3 bases and J by 4 bases, 3 bases remained unmatched. There are 15 residues in the CDR3. In germline, CDR1 is SNHLY, CDR2 FYNNEI.

The rearrangement joins TRBV4-1 to TRBJ2-3; 13 positions agree with TRBD2. There are 16 residues in the CDR3. V trimming: 4 bases; J trimming: 3 bases; junction bases outside the gene matches: 4. Germline CDR1 MGHRA, CDR2 YSYEKL. The CDR3 reads CASSRTSGGGTDTQYF. The CDR3 DNA is TGCGCCAGCAGCCGGACTAGCGGGGGCGGGACAGATACGCAGTATTTT.